This entry lists 32 T cell receptor beta chains sequenced from one sample in a study of T cells in Graves' hyperthyroidism and ophthalmopathy. Regions amplified from RNA transcripts were the TCR beta CDR3 regions. The HTBI set primed first-round TCR CDR3 RT-PCR. TCRdb itself ran the multiplex PCR reads through MiXCR, one entry per CDR3 protein. This table has 300,000 to 400,000 distinct CDR3 sequences, approximately 18% appearing once. Sequencing was carried out using blood. Receptor source: a woman between 45 and 60 years old with Graves' hyperthyroidism.

Many counts were recorded for this clonotype. V and J are TRBV11-2 and TRBJ1-4; D gene ambiguous. Trimming removed 1 base from V and 4 bases from J, with 16 bases in between. CDR3 size: 17 residues. Germline assignment: CDR1 SGHAT and CDR2 FQNNGV. CDR3 region: CASSLGINVGLNEKLFF. CDR3 nucleotide sequence: TGTGCCAGCAGCTTAGGTATCAATGTTGGACTTAATGAAAAACTGTTTTTT.

In its sample, this clonotype was seen a few times. The rearrangement joins TRBV5-6 to TRBJ2-3; TRBD1 aligns across 7 bases. Germline-derived CDR1 and CDR2 are SGHDT and YYEEEE. The CDR3 extends over 15 amino acids. Trimming took 4 bases from V and 1 from J; bases not matched to a gene: 6. The CDR3 DNA reads as TGTGCCAGCAGCCCCCTGGGGACAGGCACAGATACGCAGTATTTT. Translation: CASSPLGTGTDTQYF.

As concerns this clonotype: A read error may be the cause here, since a much bigger clone is one base away. This chain joins TRBV6-2 or TRBV6-3 and TRBJ2-1; 9 nucleotides agree with TRBD1. The CDR3 extends over 15 amino acids. Germline V gene lookup returns CDR1 MNHEY and CDR2 SVGEGT. This CDR3 reads CASRPTGTGNNERFF. In DNA form, the CDR3 reads TGTGCCAGCAGACCCACCGGGACAGGGAACAATGAGCGGTTCTTC.

J is TRBJ2-2 and V is TRBV6-1, with a weak D call TRBD2 (6 bases). Germline-derived CDR1 and CDR2 are MNHNS and SASEGT. The V end lost 7 bases, the J end lost 6 bases, and 9 bases lay between the germline ends. CDR3 length: 12 amino acids. CDR3 nucleotide sequence: TGTGCCAGCAAGCTAGCGTCCGGGGAGCTGTTTTTT. Translated, it gives CASKLASGELFF.

Remarks on this clonotype: The junction departs from germline at one end; a sequencing error may be responsible. The chain uses TRBV28 and TRBJ2-2; D is uncertain. The CDR3 runs 14 residues. Germline V gene data show CDR1 as MDHEN and CDR2 as SYDVKM. CDR3 in DNA: TGTGCCGGCAGTCCCTCTGGAACCACCGGGGAGCTGTTTTTT. Protein: CAGSPSGTTGELFF.

Concerning this clonotype: A single base separates this from a much larger clone, so it may be a read error. The chain uses TRBV6-2 or TRBV6-3 and TRBJ2-7; weak D call: TRBD1 (6 bases). The CDR3 consists of 13 residues. V was pared by 6 bases and J by 7 bases, with 16 bases between. CDR1 is MNHEY, CDR2 SVGEGT, per germline. CDR3 sequence: CASRGRGVEEQYF. The CDR3 nucleotides are TGTGCCAGCAGGGGCAGGGGTGTTGAAGAGCAGTACTTC.

In this sample, this clonotype turned up a few times. This rearrangement joins TRBV2 to TRBJ2-7; D not resolved. V lost 7 bases to trimming and J lost 7 bases, with 14 bases between them. Germline V gives CDR1 SNHLY, CDR2 FYNNEI. The CDR3 is made up of 12 amino acids. The DNA for the CDR3 is TGTGCCAGCACCCCGGGCCAACGGGAGCAGTACTTC. As protein: CASTPGQREQYF.

This clonotype came up a few times. The chain has TRBV12-3 or TRBV12-4 and TRBJ1-1; D is perhaps TRBD1 (5 bases). Between the trimmed V and J ends, which lost 6 bases and 5 bases, there was a span of 16 bases. The CDR3 covers 14 residues. Written as DNA, the CDR3 is TGTGCCAGCAGCGCCAGGGAAGGCGGGACTGAAGCTTTCTTT. Translating it yields CASSAREGGTEAFF.

This clonotype was seen more than once but under ten times. The V gene is TRBV7-9, the J gene TRBJ2-3; D perhaps matches TRBD2 (6 bases). Germline values: CDR1 SEHNR, CDR2 FQNEAQ (reference sequence). The CDR3 spans 16 residues. Trimming pared 1 base from V and 2 bases from J, leaving 13 bases between. The CDR3 loop reads CASSLVLAVDTDTQYF. The CDR3 DNA sequence: TGTGCCAGCAGCTTAGTGTTAGCGGTAGACACAGATACGCAGTATTTT.

This clonotype showed up just a few times. The chain uses TRBV28 and TRBJ1-6; 10 nucleotides align to TRBD1. Germline V gene sequence: CDR1 MDHEN, CDR2 SYDVKM. CDR3 size: 17 residues. V dropped 6 bases and J dropped 0; count of bases not matched to a gene: 5. The CDR3 DNA reads TGTGCCAGCAGACCCCGGGACAGGGGCTCCTATAATTCACCCCTCCACTTT. It specifies CASRPRDRGSYNSPLHF.

This clonotype was observed a few times. This sequence joins TRBV14 and TRBJ2-5; TRBD2 aligns across 7 bases. V shed 1 base, J shed 4 bases, and the junction held 12 bases outside the gene matches. There are 17 residues in the CDR3. Germline values: CDR1 SGHDN, CDR2 FVKESK. The DNA for the CDR3 is TGTGCCAGCAGCCAAGCGGGCCGACTAGCTGGGGGAGAGACCCAGTACTTC. It is translated as CASSQAGRLAGGETQYF.

This clonotype has more than one count but fewer than ten. The genes are TRBV20-1 and TRBJ2-5, with D maybe TRBD2 (7 bases). CDR3 length: 17 residues. CDR1 and CDR2 from the germline V gene are DFQATT and SNEGSKA (reference sequence). The ends were cut back, 4 bases at V and 4 bases at J, with 25 bases in the middle. The CDR3, as DNA: TGCAGTGCTAAGAGAGGGGGGGGGGGGCCAGGTCGAGAGACCCAGTACTTC. This encodes CSAKRGGGGPGRETQYF.

This clonotype was counted ten times or more. The chain has TRBV28 and TRBJ1-5, with a weak D call TRBD1 (5 bases). The germline V and J ends were trimmed by 3 bases and 7 bases, with 19 bases remaining between them. The germline V gene has CDR1 MDHEN and CDR2 SYDVKM. This CDR3 has 16 residues. The CDR3 DNA reads TGTGCCAGCAGTTTTAACCAGGGAGGGTCGGGGCAGCCCCAGCATTTT. Protein: CASSFNQGGSGQPQHF.

This clonotype was observed many times. The chain couples TRBV10-3 to TRBJ2-7, with D perhaps matching TRBD2 (5 bases). Trimming left V 0 bases short and J 2 bases short, with 11 bases between. CDR1 ENHRY and CDR2 SYGVKD come from the germline V gene. This CDR3 is built from 15 residues. The CDR3 nucleotides are TGTGCCATCAGTGAGTCGCTCGGGGAGACCTACGAGCAGTACGTC. Its protein product is CAISESLGETYEQYV.

This clonotype occurred many times. V and J are TRBV27 and TRBJ2-1; TRBD2 aligns across 13 bases. Looked up from germline, CDR1 is MNHEY and CDR2 is SMNVEV (reference sequence). The CDR3 runs 16 residues. Trimming took 6 bases from V and 5 from J; bases not matched to a gene: 7. The CDR3 spells CASSQTSGRADNEQFF. CDR3 coding DNA: TGTGCCAGCAGCCAAACTAGCGGGAGGGCCGACAATGAGCAGTTCTTC.

This clonotype was seen only a few times. The chain carries TRBV28 and TRBJ2-1; perhaps TRBD1 as D (6 bases). CDR1 and CDR2 from the germline V gene are MDHEN and SYDVKM. The V end was cut by 7 bases, the J end by 3 bases, with 7 bases between. The CDR3 extends over 12 amino acids. This CDR3 is CASTQGYNEQFF. CDR3 DNA sequence: TGTGCCAGCACACAGGGCTACAATGAGCAGTTCTTC.

This clonotype appeared a few times. CDR3 protein: CASSYPSPWTQLRANEKLFF. In DNA, the CDR3 is TGTGCCAGCAGTTACCCTTCGCCTTGGACCCAATTGCGGGCCAATGAAAAACTGTTTTTT. The chain has TRBV6-6 and TRBJ1-4; unclear D gene. The CDR3 sequence is 20 residues long. The germline CDR1 and CDR2 sequences are MNHNY and SVGAGI (reference sequence). The germline V and J ends were trimmed by 2 bases and 5 bases, with 27 bases remaining between them.

The J gene is TRBJ2-3, the V gene TRBV20-1, with 8 nucleotides matching TRBD2. CDR1 and CDR2 (germline): DFQATT, SNEGSKA (reference sequence). J lost 6 bases, V lost 6 bases, and 8 bases had no gene match. CDR3 length: 13 residues. CDR3: CSAARGGGDTQYF. The CDR3 nucleotides read TGCAGTGCAGCACGGGGGGGCGGCGATACGCAGTATTTT.

The chain has TRBV5-1 and TRBJ2-2; D ambiguous. CDR1 and CDR2 (germline): SGHRS, YFSETQ. The CDR3 runs 14 residues. The germline V and J ends were trimmed by 6 bases and 1 base, with 10 bases remaining between them. CDR3: CASMADQNTGELFF. The CDR3 region has the DNA TGCGCCAGCATGGCAGACCAGAACACCGGGGAGCTGTTTTTT.

This clonotype showed up many times. The J gene is TRBJ2-7, the V gene TRBV6-5, with 12 bases matching TRBD1. The CDR3 has 19 amino acids. Germline-derived CDR1 and CDR2 are MNHEY and SVGAGI. With V trimmed by 2 bases and J by 7 bases, 18 bases remained unmatched. CDR3 protein: CASSYPGDRGQFCLGEQYV. The CDR3 DNA reads TGTGCCAGCAGTTACCCGGGGGACAGGGGGCAGTTCTGCCTGGGTGAGCAGTACGTC.

The chain carries TRBV3-1 and TRBJ1-1; D perhaps matches TRBD1 (6 bases). The V end lost 4 bases, the J end lost 3 bases, and 12 bases lay between the germline ends. The CDR3 loop spans 14 amino acids. Germline V gives CDR1 LGHDT, CDR2 YNNKEL (reference sequence). The CDR3 region is CASSRSEGDTEAFF. CDR3 nucleotide sequence: TGTGCCAGCAGCCGCAGCGAGGGGGACACTGAAGCTTTCTTT.

Ten or more counts support this clonotype. This chain uses TRBV11-2 with TRBJ2-5; unclear D gene. This CDR3 contains 14 residues. Germline values: CDR1 SGHAT, CDR2 FQNNGV. Trimming removed 5 bases from V and 3 bases from J, with 13 bases in between. The CDR3 region is CASSRPQGKETQYF. CDR3 nucleotide sequence: TGTGCCAGCAGCCGGCCCCAAGGGAAAGAGACCCAGTACTTC.

This clonotype was detected a few times. The rearrangement uses TRBV27 and TRBJ2-3, with 8 bases identical to TRBD1. The germline CDR1 and CDR2 sequences are MNHEY and SMNVEV (reference sequence). With V trimmed by 5 bases and J by 2 bases, 9 bases remained unmatched. CDR3 size: 16 residues. The CDR3 sequence is CASSHRQGRVTDTQYF. CDR3 sequence (DNA): TGTGCCAGCAGTCACCGACAGGGGCGGGTCACAGATACGCAGTATTTT.

Many counts were recorded for this clonotype. The chain links TRBV5-1 to TRBJ1-1; D unclear. Between the trimmed V and J ends, which lost 3 bases and 0 bases, there was a span of 6 bases. The CDR3 consists of 13 residues. The V gene's germline CDR1 is SGHRS and CDR2 YFSETQ. The CDR3 loop reads CASSYGMNTEAFF. The CDR3 nucleotides are TGCGCCAGCAGCTACGGAATGAACACTGAAGCTTTCTTT.

The V call is TRBV28, the J call TRBJ1-1; tentative D call: TRBD1 (5 bases). Germline V gene lookup returns CDR1 MDHEN and CDR2 SYDVKM. CDR3 length: 15 amino acids. V gave up 2 bases and J gave up 4 bases, with 14 bases separating them. As DNA, the CDR3 is TGTGCCAGCAGTTTAGGTGACAGCTCCCCCACTGAAGCTTTCTTT. This encodes CASSLGDSSPTEAFF.

This clonotype appeared a few times. The chain joins TRBV6-5 to TRBJ2-3, with D unclear. The germline CDR1 and CDR2 sequences are MNHEY and SVGAGI. With 0 bases removed from V and 5 bases from J, the gap between germline ends came to 6 bases. CDR3 length: 13 residues. CDR3 region: CASSYSTRDTQYF. Written as DNA, the CDR3 is TGTGCCAGCAGTTACTCGACGAGAGATACGCAGTATTTT.

V and J are TRBV24-1 and TRBJ2-2; no definite D call. CDR1 and CDR2 from the germline V gene are KGHDR and SFDVKD. This CDR3 comprises 12 residues. Between the trimmed V and J ends, which lost 3 bases and 3 bases, there was a span of 1 base. The CDR3 loop reads CATSDDTGELFF. The DNA for the CDR3 is TGTGCCACCAGTGATGACACCGGGGAGCTGTTTTTT.

This clonotype was seen at least ten times. The chain couples TRBV5-1 to TRBJ2-5, with 16 bases that match TRBD2. J was trimmed by 5 bases and V by 4 bases; bases with no gene match: 5. Germline V gene data show CDR1 as SGHRS and CDR2 as YFSETQ. The CDR3 contains 16 residues. The CDR3 nucleotides read TGCGCCAGCAGCCCTGGGACTAGCGGGGGGGCCGAGACCCAGTACTTC. It encodes CASSPGTSGGAETQYF.

V and J are TRBV5-1 and TRBJ2-3; 8 bases line up with TRBD2. From germline, CDR1 is SGHRS and CDR2 YFSETQ. The CDR3 runs 12 residues. J gave up 7 bases and V 4 bases, and 2 bases lay outside the gene matches. CDR3 sequence: CASSPGGNTQYF. The CDR3 nucleotides are TGCGCCAGCAGCCCGGGGGGGAATACGCAGTATTTT.

This sequence joins TRBV4-1 and TRBJ2-3; weak D call: TRBD2 (6 bases). From germline, CDR1 is MGHRA and CDR2 YSYEKL. The CDR3 loop spans 15 amino acids. The germline V and J ends were trimmed by 6 bases and 6 bases, with 19 bases remaining between them. The CDR3 DNA follows: TGCGCCAGCAGGAAGGAGGGCGGGTTAACGGATACGCAGTATTTT. As protein: CASRKEGGLTDTQYF.

This clonotype has only a few counts. The CDR3 nucleotides read TGTGCCAGCAGTGTAAGCGGGTCCACAGATACGCAGTATTTT. Amino acids: CASSVSGSTDTQYF. The chain recombines TRBV7-3 with TRBJ2-3; perhaps TRBD2 as D (6 bases). Germline V gives CDR1 SGHTA, CDR2 FQGTGA. The CDR3 runs 14 residues. The V end lost 6 bases, the J end lost 2 bases, and 12 bases lay between the germline ends.

There are many counts of this clonotype. The V and J genes are TRBV6-1 and TRBJ1-5; TRBD1 aligns across 9 bases. The germline V gene has CDR1 MNHNS and CDR2 SASEGT. The junction had 6 bases not matched to a gene; V was cut back by 6 bases and J by 0 bases. The CDR3 has 16 amino acids. The CDR3 DNA follows: TGTGCCAGCAGCCCAGGGACAGGGCTTAGCAATCAGCCCCAGCATTTT. Translating it yields CASSPGTGLSNQPQHF.